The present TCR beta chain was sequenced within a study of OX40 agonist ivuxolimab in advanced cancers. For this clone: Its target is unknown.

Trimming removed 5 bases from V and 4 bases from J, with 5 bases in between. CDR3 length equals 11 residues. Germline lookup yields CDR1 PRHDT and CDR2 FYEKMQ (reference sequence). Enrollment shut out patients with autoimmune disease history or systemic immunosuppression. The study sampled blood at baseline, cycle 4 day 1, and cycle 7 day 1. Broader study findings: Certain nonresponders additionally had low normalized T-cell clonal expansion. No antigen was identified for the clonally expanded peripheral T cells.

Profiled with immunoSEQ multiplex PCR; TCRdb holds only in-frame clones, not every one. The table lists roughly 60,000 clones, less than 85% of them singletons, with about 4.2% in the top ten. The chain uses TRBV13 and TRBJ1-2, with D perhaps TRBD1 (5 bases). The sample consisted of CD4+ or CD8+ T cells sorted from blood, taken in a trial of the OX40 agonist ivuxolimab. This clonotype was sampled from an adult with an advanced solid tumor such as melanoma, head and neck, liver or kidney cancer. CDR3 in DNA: TGTGCCAGCAGCAGGGGCTATGGCTACACCTTC. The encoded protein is CASSRGYGYTF.